This is a list of T cell receptor beta chains from one sample in a study of radiation and T cells in renal cell carcinoma. Method: immunoSEQ multiplex PCR; TCRdb's copy keeps in-frame clones and lacks some. Of roughly 100,000 clones in the sample, 65% to 90% are singletons; the top ten hold approximately 7.7%. The material sequenced was blood, taken from a patient whose treatment included radiotherapy and nephrectomy. Receptors originate from a man aged 55 to 70 with renal cell carcinoma. CDR3s include the opening cysteine and the closing phenylalanine or tryptophan. The order of the fields is D gene, J gene, clone size, V gene, CDR3 DNA, CDR3 protein. D genes are given only for firm matches. Not all rows give a size; the values are once, few, many and, for expanded clones, a class.

TRBD1 TRBJ1-1 once TRBV29-1 TGCAGCGTTGGGAGGGGGCCGGACAGCGCGAACACTGAAGCTTTCTTT CSVGRGPDSANTEAFF
. TRBJ2-7 . TRBV6-5 TGTGCCAGCAGTAGTCGTTTAAGGCAATCCGAGCAGTACTTC CASSSRLRQSEQYF
. TRBJ1-2 . TRBV28 TGTGCCAGCAGTCCGCCGGGACGTGGAGGCTACACCTTC CASSPPGRGGYTF
TRBD1 TRBJ2-1 once TRBV25-1 TGTGCCAGCACTGCCTGGGACAGAGACAATGAGCAGTTCTTC CASTAWDRDNEQFF
. TRBJ2-6 . TRBV28 TGTGCCAGCAGTCCCCTCCTGACTGGGGCCAACGTCCTGACTTTC CASSPLLTGANVLTF
TRBD2 TRBJ2-7 . TRBV10-3 TGTGCCATCAGTGGGGGACTAGCGGGAGATCCCGAGTACTTC CAISGGLAGDPEYF
. TRBJ2-2 . TRBV5-8 TGTGCCAGCAGCCATGGACTGAACACCGGGGAGCTGTTTTTT CASSHGLNTGELFF
TRBD2 TRBJ2-7 . TRBV6-5 TGTGCCAGCAGTCCCCTTGGGACTAGCGACTACGAGCAGTACTTC CASSPLGTSDYEQYF
TRBD2 TRBJ2-2 . TRBV7-9 TGTGCCAGCAGCTTATTATCTCTTGGGAGGGCCGGGGAGCTGTTTTTT CASSLLSLGRAGELFF
. TRBJ1-2 . TRBV15 TGTGCCACCAGCTCAACCTCGGGGTTCGGTCTGTATGGCTACACCTTC CATSSTSGFGLYGYTF
. TRBJ1-3 few TRBV30 TGTGCCTGGAGCGGATTAGCCCCTATCTCTGGAAACACCATATATTTT CAWSGLAPISGNTIYF
. TRBJ2-1 few TRBV5-4 TGTGCCAGCAGCTTGGGGCAGGTCCGAGGAGGGGAGCAGTTCTTC CASSLGQVRGGEQFF
TRBD2 TRBJ2-1 . TRBV19 TGTGCCAGTACCTTACCGGGCGGGAGTGGTTACAATGAGCAGTTCTTC CASTLPGGSGYNEQFF
. TRBJ2-1 . TRBV7-9 TGTGCCAGCCATGGGAGCTCCTACAATGAGCAGTTCTTC CASHGSSYNEQFF
. TRBJ2-3 . TRBV6-5 TGTGCCAGCACTTTCAGCGAGAGCACAGATACGCAGTATTTT CASTFSESTDTQYF
. TRBJ2-2 few TRBV28 TGTGCCAGCAGTAGCCCACGGGGGAGGTACACCGGGGAGCTGTTTTTT CASSSPRGRYTGELFF
. TRBJ2-7 . TRBV6-5 TGTGCCAGCAGTTATATAGGAGCTCCCTACGAGCAGTACTTC CASSYIGAPYEQYF
TRBD2 TRBJ2-7 once TRBV15 TGTGCCACCAGAACGGGGGGTCACTACGAGCAGTACTTC CATRTGGHYEQYF
. TRBJ1-5 . TRBV10-3 TGTGCCATCAGTGAGTCCCGTTGGATACAGCCCCAGCATTTT CAISESRWIQPQHF
. TRBJ2-2 . TRBV5-1 TGCGCCAGCATTTCGGTTCCCGACACCGGGGAGCTGTTTTTT CASISVPDTGELFF
. TRBJ2-1 . TRBV9 TGTGCCAGCAGCGTAGGAGACTCGCTCGGTGAGCAGTTCTTC CASSVGDSLGEQFF
. TRBJ2-7 few TRBV6-5 TGTGCCAGCAGTTACGGGGCAGGGTCCGAGCAGTACTTC CASSYGAGSEQYF
TRBD2 TRBJ2-7 . TRBV5-3 TGTGCCAGAAGCTTGGTAGGGACTAGCGGGAAATACGAGCAGTACTTC CARSLVGTSGKYEQYF
. TRBJ1-1 . TRBV18 TGTGCCAGCTCACCAACGGTCAGGGGAAGGAACACTGAAGCTTTCTTT CASSPTVRGRNTEAFF
TRBD1 TRBJ2-5 . TRBV15 TGTGCCACCAGCAGGGACAGGGGGAGGAAGACCCAGTACTTC CATSRDRGRKTQYF